This T cell receptor (beta chain) came from a study of OX40 agonist ivuxolimab in advanced cancers. Study as a whole: Ivuxolimab is an agonistic anti-OX40 (CD134) antibody, and patients were treated with it. Of mixed ages from 23 to 79 and averaging roughly 64 years, the group was 65% to 85% male. Points from the study as a whole: Nonresponders included some who also had low normalized T-cell clonal expansion.

Libraries were prepared by immunoSEQ multiplex PCR; TCRdb keeps only in-frame clonotypes and omits some of them. The data show roughly 70,000 clones, roughly four fifths seen once. As regards this clone: Antigen unknown.

This receptor was taken from an adult with an advanced solid tumor such as melanoma, head and neck, liver or kidney cancer. The starting material was CD4+ or CD8+ T cells sorted from blood, obtained in a trial of the OX40 agonist ivuxolimab.

The CDR3 reads CASSPRLAENEQYF. The CDR3 DNA sequence: TGTGCCAGCTCACCGAGGCTAGCGGAAAACGAGCAGTACTTC. The J gene is TRBJ2-7, the V gene TRBV18; 7 bases agree with TRBD2. The CDR3 sequence is 14 residues long. Losses at the gene ends were 3 bases for V and 5 bases for J; bases not matched to a gene: 7. Germline V gives CDR1 KGHSH, CDR2 LQKENI.